The 21 T cell receptor beta chains listed next were all sequenced from one sample in a study of PD-1 blockade in classical Hodgkin lymphoma. Time point noted: cycle 4 day 1 (C4D1), after 5 to 7 weeks of nivolumab. The patients all showed relapse after autologous stem cell transplantation, while their brentuximab vedotin exposure varied. TCRdb's copy holds only in-frame clones and misses some; the assay was immunoSEQ multiplex PCR. The sample has over 3,000 clones, roughly 65% seen once. This specimen consisted of peripheral blood mononuclear cells (PBMCs), obtained before the fourth cycle of nivolumab. These receptors originate from a human donor with classical Hodgkin lymphoma.

V and J are TRBV5-4 and TRBJ2-1; TRBD2 is a possible D gene (6 bases). V was trimmed by 4 bases and J by 2 bases, leaving 16 bases between them. CDR3 length: 16 amino acids. Germline V gene sequence: CDR1 SGHNT, CDR2 YYREEE (reference sequence). CDR3 bases: TGTGCCAGCAGCCCCACGGAGGACTATACCTACAATGAGCAGTTCTTC. This translates into CASSPTEDYTYNEQFF.

The chain employs TRBV27 and TRBJ2-5, with D unresolved. The closer fit of TRBJ2-7 to the DNA end suggests the J call may be wrong. The CDR3 spans 15 residues. Germline values: CDR1 MNHEY, CDR2 SMNVEV (reference sequence). The CDR3 loop reads CASSLARAPGYEQYF. Here the CDR3 DNA reads TGTGCCAGCAGTTTGGCCCGCGCCCCTGGTTACGAGCAGTACTTC.

The V call is TRBV5-1, the J call TRBJ1-1; possibly TRBD1 for D (6 bases). The V end lost 3 bases, the J end lost 2 bases, and 14 bases lay between the germline ends. Germline V gives CDR1 SGHRS, CDR2 YFSETQ. CDR3 size: 15 residues. The CDR3 nucleotides are TGCGCCAGCAGCTCGAACAGGGCCATTAACACTGAAGCTTTCTTT. Protein sequence: CASSSNRAINTEAFF.

This chain connects TRBV7-6 to TRBJ1-5; weak D call: TRBD1 (5 bases). Per the germline V gene, CDR1 is SGHVS and CDR2 is FNYEAQ. The length of the CDR3 is 16 residues. Between the trimmed V and J ends, which lost 3 bases and 1 base, there was a span of 13 bases. The CDR3 region has the DNA TGTGCCAGCAGCTTGGGGCCCCGGGACAGCAATCAGCCCCAGCATTTT. Translating gives CASSLGPRDSNQPQHF. The full variable domain, rest sourced from reference TRBV7-6 and TRBJ1-5, is GAGVSQSPRYKVTKRGQDVALRCDPISGHVSLYWYRQALGQGPEFLTYFNYEAQQDKSGLPNDRFSAERPEGSISTLTIQRTEQRDSAMYRCASSLGPRDSNQPQHFGDGTRLSIL.

The chain joins TRBV5-7 to TRBJ2-1, with unresolved D. TRBV5-7 is sorted into the ORF group, with uncertain function. This CDR3 has 16 amino acids. Trimming cost V 1 base and J 0 bases, with 11 bases left between them. CDR3 region: CASSLRTPSSYNEQFF. The CDR3 DNA follows: TGTGCCAGCAGCTTGAGGACCCCGAGCTCCTACAATGAGCAGTTCTTC.

This clone is medium-sized (0.01 to 0.1%) in the sample. This chain joins TRBV10-1 and TRBJ2-5, with no clear D. The CDR3 has 14 amino acids. Looked up from germline, CDR1 is WNHNN and CDR2 is SYGVQD (reference sequence). CDR3 residues: CNYPADQYQETQYF. The CDR3 nucleotides read TGCAACTATCCGGCGGACCAGTACCAAGAGACCCAGTACTTC.

A few counts support this clone. V and J are TRBV5-1 and TRBJ2-3; D is possibly TRBD1 or TRBD2 (5 bases each). V lost 3 bases and J lost 2, with 28 bases in between. The CDR3 has 20 amino acids. Germline assignment: CDR1 SGHRS and CDR2 YFSETQ. The CDR3 region has the DNA TGCGCCAGCAGCTCCCTTAAGGGCCAGGTAATGGGGGTTTACACAGATACGCAGTATTTT. Its translation is CASSSLKGQVMGVYTDTQYF.

The chain is built from TRBV28 and TRBJ1-1, with a weak D call TRBD1 (5 bases). Germline lookup yields CDR1 MDHEN and CDR2 SYDVKM. CDR3 length: 19 amino acids. Deletions cut 3 bases from V and 1 base from J, with 24 bases between. The CDR3: CASSFPLSDSVYGNTEAFF. CDR3 nucleotide sequence: TGTGCCAGCAGTTTCCCCCTTTCCGACAGCGTGTACGGGAACACTGAAGCTTTCTTT.

The rearrangement joins TRBV29-1 to TRBJ1-2, with D maybe TRBD1 (6 bases). CDR1 and CDR2 from the germline V gene are SQVTM and ANQGSEA. The CDR3 is 14 amino acids. V was clipped by 4 bases and J by 8 bases, with 20 bases between them. CDR3 DNA sequence: TGCAGCGTTGCAGATTCAACAGGGACCGGGGGCTACACCTTC. Translation gives CSVADSTGTGGYTF.

This clone appeared a few times. The V and J genes are TRBV7-3 and TRBJ1-4, with 8 bases aligning to TRBD1. This CDR3 contains 17 residues. With V trimmed by 2 bases and J by 3 bases, 8 bases remained unmatched. Per germline, CDR1 SGHTA and CDR2 FQGTGA. In DNA, the CDR3 is TGTGCCAGCAGCTTATCACCGCCGGACAGGGCTAATGAAAAACTGTTTTTT. Translated, it gives CASSLSPPDRANEKLFF.

This clone has a handful of counts. J is TRBJ1-2 and V is TRBV4-1; D is unresolved. The germline gives CDR1 MGHRA, CDR2 YSYEKL. The CDR3 consists of 15 residues. V lost 3 bases to trimming and J lost 4 bases, with 15 bases between them. The CDR3 sequence: CASSHGPANLYGYTF. CDR3 in DNA: TGCGCCAGCAGCCACGGGCCCGCAAACCTCTATGGCTACACCTTC.

The chain is built from TRBV5-1 and TRBJ1-2, with 8 bases that match TRBD1. J gave up 4 bases and V 4 bases, and 15 bases lay outside the gene matches. The CDR3 is 17 amino acids. Looked up from germline, CDR1 is SGHRS and CDR2 is YFSETQ. The CDR3 DNA sequence: TGCGCCAGCAGCGTAGGGACAGGATTACTTGATGGCTATGGCTACACCTTC. Its translation: CASSVGTGLLDGYGYTF.

V usage is TRBV7-2 and J usage is TRBJ2-3; 8 nucleotides align to TRBD1. The CDR3 covers 14 residues. CDR1 and CDR2 from the germline V gene are SGHTA and FQGNSA. V lost 1 base and J lost 4; bases outside the gene matches: 1. CDR3 region: CASSLEGQADTQYF. CDR3 nucleotide sequence: TGTGCCAGCAGCTTAGAGGGACAGGCAGATACGCAGTATTTT.

The rearrangement uses TRBV7-8 and TRBJ2-3, with 8 bases identical to TRBD2. Unmatched junction bases numbered 10, after V lost 0 bases and J lost 2 bases. Germline V gene data show CDR1 as SGHVS and CDR2 as FQNEAQ. This CDR3 comprises 18 residues. The CDR3 region is CASSLAEVAGTPTDTQYF. The CDR3 DNA reads as TGTGCCAGCAGCTTAGCGGAGGTAGCGGGAACCCCCACAGATACGCAGTATTTT. The full variable domain, completed using reference TRBV7-8 and TRBJ2-3, is GAGVSQSPRYKVAKRGQDVALRCDPISGHVSLFWYQQALGQGPEFLTYFQNEAQLDKSGLPSDRFFAERPEGSVSTLKIQRTQQEDSAVYLCASSLAEVAGTPTDTQYFGPGTRLTVL.

The chain uses TRBV4-1 and TRBJ1-1; 9 nucleotides line up with TRBD1. Germline CDR1 is MGHRA and CDR2 is YSYEKL. V trimming: 2 bases; J trimming: 4 bases; junction bases outside the gene matches: 8. The CDR3 length is 16 residues. CDR3 sequence reads: CASSQKTGGSATEAFF. The CDR3 coding sequence is TGCGCCAGCAGCCAAAAGACAGGGGGGTCGGCCACTGAAGCTTTCTTT.

The chain combines TRBV11-1 with TRBJ2-7, with D perhaps TRBD2 (6 bases). Germline CDR1 SGHAT, CDR2 FQDESV (reference sequence). V was shortened by 3 bases and J by 0 bases, with 12 bases between the two germline ends. This CDR3 is 15 amino acids long. This CDR3 reads CASSFAGPISYEQYF. In nucleotides, the CDR3 is TGTGCCAGCAGCTTCGCGGGACCCATCTCCTACGAGCAGTACTTC.

The genes are TRBV9 and TRBJ2-2, with D maybe TRBD2 (7 bases). The CDR3 has 15 amino acids. The germline gives CDR1 SGDLS, CDR2 YYNGEE. The V end was cut by 3 bases, the J end by 3 bases, with 12 bases between. As DNA, the CDR3 is TGTGCCAGCAGCGCTGGGGGGGCTGACACCGGGGAGCTGTTTTTT. This encodes CASSAGGADTGELFF.

This chain links TRBV7-8 with TRBJ2-3; 10 bases fit TRBD2. The germline V gene has CDR1 SGHVS and CDR2 FQNEAQ. V was clipped by 1 base and J by 4 bases; unmatched bases: 8. The CDR3 loop spans 17 amino acids. CDR3 sequence: CASSLGTSGIFPDTQYF. The CDR3 DNA is TGTGCCAGCAGCTTAGGGACTAGCGGCATTTTCCCAGATACGCAGTATTTT.

The chain combines TRBV29-1 with TRBJ1-2; D might be TRBD1 (6 bases). Germline assignment: CDR1 SQVTM and CDR2 ANQGSEA. V lost 0 bases to trimming and J lost 8 bases, with 13 bases between them. The CDR3 consists of 13 residues. In nucleotides, the CDR3 is TGCAGCGTTGAAGAGGGGGCGGTTGAAGGCTACACCTTC. Amino acids: CSVEEGAVEGYTF.

This chain links TRBV25-1 with TRBJ1-1; no definite D call. The V end was cut by 10 bases, the J end by 5 bases, with 23 bases between. Germline V CDR1 and CDR2: MGHDK, SYGVNS. This CDR3 is built from 15 residues. CDR3 region: CATSPSWGTGTEAFF. In DNA, the CDR3 is TGTGCCACCTCCCCGAGTTGGGGTACTGGTACTGAAGCTTTCTTT.

This chain connects TRBV6-5 to TRBJ1-1; 12 bases fit TRBD1. Per germline, CDR1 MNHEY and CDR2 SVGAGI. The CDR3 runs to 15 residues. V gave up 6 bases and J gave up 0 bases; unmatched junction bases: 2. DNA for the CDR3: TGTGCCAGCAGAGGGACAGGGGGCCTGAACACTGAAGCTTTCTTT. Translating gives CASRGTGGLNTEAFF.